This entry lists 6 T cell receptor beta chains sequenced from one sample in a study of T cell repertoires in cytomegalovirus infection. No antigen has been identified for these receptors. Each CDR3 protein is one row after TCRdb ran MiXCR on the reads. The table lists about 890,000 distinct CDR3 sequences, roughly 30% of them singletons, with roughly 13% in the top ten. The sample consisted of cultured CD8+ T cells from PBMCs, taken from culture after CMV antigen stimulation. The receptors derive from a human donor in good health (CMV status not recorded). Some clones in this sample may be carry-over from other donors' samples.

This clonotype was detected ten times or more. The chain couples TRBV10-1 to TRBJ2-7; a possible D gene is TRBD1 (5 bases). The CDR3 runs to 15 residues. From germline, CDR1 is WNHNN and CDR2 SYGVQD (reference sequence). The V end was cut by 2 bases, the J end by 2 bases, with 13 bases between. The CDR3 reads CASSEAQGSPYEQYF. The CDR3 DNA sequence: TGCGCCAGCAGTGAGGCCCAGGGATCCCCCTACGAGCAGTACTTC.

This clonotype was picked up one time. A much larger clone differs by one base, so this may be a read error. The rearrangement joins TRBV7-3 to TRBJ2-2, with TRBD1 matching over 7 bases. The CDR3 runs to 18 residues. Germline loops: CDR1 SGHTA, CDR2 FQGTGA. The CDR3: CAGSSSGPGGTSTGELFF. The CDR3 region has the DNA TGTGCCGGCAGCTCCTCGGGACCAGGGGGTACTAGCACCGGGGAGCTGTTTTTT.

This clonotype has a count of ten or more. The CDR3 loop reads CASSFIGGEQYV. The CDR3 DNA reads as TGTGCCAGCAGCTTTATTGGGGGCGAGCAGTACGTC. This sequence joins TRBV7-9 and TRBJ2-7; the D gene could be TRBD1 or TRBD2 (5 bases each). The V and J ends lost 3 bases and 6 bases respectively, with 9 bases between them. The germline CDR1 and CDR2 sequences are SEHNR and FQNEAQ (reference sequence). CDR3 size: 12 residues.

This chain joins TRBV5-1 and TRBJ2-7, with D possibly TRBD1 on 5 matching bases. The CDR3 runs to 14 residues. The germline CDR1 and CDR2 sequences are SGHRS and YFSETQ. Trimming stripped 3 bases from V and 4 bases from J, with 14 bases between. This CDR3 is CASSSYSKGYEQYF. The CDR3 DNA sequence: TGCGCCAGCAGCTCCTACTCCAAGGGGTACGAGCAGTACTTC.

In its sample, this clonotype was seen a few times. This chain uses TRBV5-1 with TRBJ2-7; 9 bases are a match to TRBD1. This CDR3 has 15 amino acids. The V segment lost 2 bases and the J segment 3 bases; nucleotides outside the gene matches: 6. The germline V gene has CDR1 SGHRS and CDR2 YFSETQ. The CDR3 DNA sequence: TGCGCCAGCAGCTTATCACAGGGGGCTCGCTACGAGCAGTACTTC. Its protein product is CASSLSQGARYEQYF.

The chain links TRBV7-4 to TRBJ2-7, with no clear D. The CDR3 is 15 residues long. Trimming removed 5 bases at V and 5 bases at J, with 19 bases between. Germline CDR1 reads SGHVT; CDR2 reads SQSDAQ. CDR3 bases: TGTGCCAGCAGCGCTCGGTACGATGCAACCCACGAGCAGTACTTC. This gives the protein CASSARYDATHEQYF.